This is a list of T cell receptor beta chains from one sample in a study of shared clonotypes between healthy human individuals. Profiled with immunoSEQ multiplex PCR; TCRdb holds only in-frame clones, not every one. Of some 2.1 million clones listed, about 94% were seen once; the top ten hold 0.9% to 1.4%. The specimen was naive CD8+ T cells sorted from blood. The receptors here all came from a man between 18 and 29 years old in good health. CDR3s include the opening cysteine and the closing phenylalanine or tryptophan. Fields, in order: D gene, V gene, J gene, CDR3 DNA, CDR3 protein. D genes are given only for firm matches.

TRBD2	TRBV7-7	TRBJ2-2	TGTGCTAGCAGCCTCCGACTAGCGGATGGGAACACCGGGGAGCTGTTTTTT	CASSLRLADGNTGELFF
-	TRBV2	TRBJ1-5	TGTGCCAGCAGTGAAACTTATAGCAATCAGCCCCAGCATTTT	CASSETYSNQPQHF
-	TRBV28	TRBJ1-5	TGTGCCAGCAGTTTCCAGGGAGCGAGCAATCAGCCCCAGCATTTT	CASSFQGASNQPQHF
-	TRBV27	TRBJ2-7	TGTGCCAGCAACTCACTAGGTTTTCCCTACGAGCAGTACTTC	CASNSLGFPYEQYF
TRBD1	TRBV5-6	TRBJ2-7	TGTGCCAGCAGCTTCGAGACAGGGGCTGCCGAGCAGTACTTC	CASSFETGAAEQYF
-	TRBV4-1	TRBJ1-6	TGCGCCAGCAGCTCCTCTTTCACGTCAGGGCTTAATTCACCCCTCCACTTT	CASSSSFTSGLNSPLHF
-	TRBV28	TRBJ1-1	TGTGCCAGCAGTTTGGGACTCGTTTCGGCTGAAGCTTTCTTT	CASSLGLVSAEAFF
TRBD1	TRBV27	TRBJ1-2	TGTGCCAGCAGTTTCTTAGACAGGGTGGAGAACTATGGCTACACCTTC	CASSFLDRVENYGYTF
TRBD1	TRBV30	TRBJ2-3	TGTGCCTGGAGGCTGACAGGGGGCACAGATACGCAGTATTTT	CAWRLTGGTDTQYF
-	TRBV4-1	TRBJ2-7	TGCGCCAGCAGCCAGACTACAGGGCCCACCTACGAGCAGTACTTC	CASSQTTGPTYEQYF